A selection of T cell receptor beta chains follows, all from one sample in a study of regulatory T cells in long-lasting Graves disease. TCRdb processed the multiplex PCR reads anew with MiXCR; each CDR3 protein has one entry. In the table there are about 470,000 distinct CDR3 sequences, roughly 21% of which are singletons. This specimen was peripheral blood mononuclear cells (PBMCs), taken when the disease was refractory, from a patient treated with antithyroid drugs. All receptors come from a female donor with Graves disease. Both conserved end residues are part of each CDR3. The D gene is left open where the match is weak. Expanded clones are given a class, and other clones once, few, many or no size at all.

v_gene,d_gene,abundance,j_gene,CDR3nt,CDR3aa
TRBV20-1,NA,many,TRBJ1-5,TGCAGTGCTTCCCCAGCGACCGCCAGCAGGCAGCCCCAGCATTTT,CSASPATASRQPQHF
TRBV27,NA,many,TRBJ2-7,TGTGCCAGCAGTTCCGGGTGGGCCGAGCAGTACTTC,CASSSGWAEQYF
TRBV20-1,NA,few,TRBJ1-5,TGCAGTGCTAGAGGGGGGGCAGGGGTCCATCAGCCCCAGCATTTT,CSARGGAGVHQPQHF
TRBV20-1,NA,NA,TRBJ2-7,TGCAGTGCTAGAAGACAGGCCTACGAGCAGTACTTC,CSARRQAYEQYF
TRBV15,TRBD1,NA,TRBJ2-7,TGTGCCACCAGCAGCCAAATACAGGGGGCCTTTCCCTACGAGCAGTACTTC,CATSSQIQGAFPYEQYF
TRBV12-3/TRBV12-4,NA,NA,TRBJ2-7,TGTGCCAGCAGTTACGCAACGTGGGAGCAGTACTTC,CASSYATWEQYF
TRBV2,NA,NA,TRBJ1-1,TGTGCCAGCAGCCGCTTGGTGAACACTGAAGCTTTCTTT,CASSRLVNTEAFF
TRBV5-5,TRBD1,NA,TRBJ1-1,TGTGCCAGCAGCTTTAGGGACAGGGGGCAATTGACCACTGAAGCTTTCTTT,CASSFRDRGQLTTEAFF
TRBV9,TRBD1,many,TRBJ1-1,TGTGCCAGCAGCGTCGGGGACAGGGGCACTGAAGCTTTCTTT,CASSVGDRGTEAFF
TRBV19,NA,many,TRBJ1-5,TGTGCCAGTAGTATAGATAGGGGCGGCCAGCCCCAGCATTTT,CASSIDRGGQPQHF
TRBV2,TRBD1,many,TRBJ1-4,TGTGCCGGGAACAGGGGTTCAGATGAAAAACTGTTTTTT,CAGNRGSDEKLFF
TRBV4-2,NA,few,TRBJ2-7,TGTGCCAGCAGCGCGCGACTCACCCAAGCCTACGAGCAGTACTTC,CASSARLTQAYEQYF
TRBV5-1,NA,many,TRBJ1-1,TGCGCCAGCAGCTTGGACAGGGCCAGTGAAGCTTTCTTT,CASSLDRASEAFF
TRBV6-1,NA,NA,TRBJ1-1,TGTGCCAGCAGGCAACCGCGACTCCTCATGAACACTGAAGCTTTCTTT,CASRQPRLLMNTEAFF
TRBV11-3,NA,many,TRBJ2-2,TGTGCCAGCAGCCCGTTCGAGTACACCGGGGAGCTGTTTTTT,CASSPFEYTGELFF
TRBV4-3,NA,many,TRBJ2-5,TGCGCCAGCAGCCAAGATAGCCGGGAGACCCAGTACTTC,CASSQDSRETQYF
TRBV28,TRBD1,NA,TRBJ1-6,TGTGCCAGCAGAGGACAGGGGGCTGTACCCCTCCACTTT,CASRGQGAVPLHF
TRBV28,TRBD2,many,TRBJ2-7,TGTGCCAGCAGTTCGGGACTAGCGGGGACTAGCTCCTACGAGCAGTACTTC,CASSSGLAGTSSYEQYF
TRBV11-2,NA,many,TRBJ2-7,TGTGCCAGCAGCTTCCTGATGGGCCCCACCACTTACGAGCAGTACTTC,CASSFLMGPTTYEQYF
TRBV20-1,TRBD2,few,TRBJ2-1,TGCAGTGCTGCAAGCGGGACTTACAATGAGCAGTTCTTC,CSAASGTYNEQFF
TRBV29-1,TRBD1,many,TRBJ1-1,TGCAGCGTTGAAGATTTTGGCGACAGGGTCACTGAAGCTTTCTTT,CSVEDFGDRVTEAFF
TRBV5-1,TRBD1,NA,TRBJ2-7,TGCGCCAGCAGCACCTCGACAGGGGTTTTCCGCGAGCAGTACTTC,CASSTSTGVFREQYF
TRBV10-3,NA,many,TRBJ1-5,TGTGCCATCAGTGAGTCGAATCAGCCCCAGCATTTT,CAISESNQPQHF
TRBV3-1,NA,NA,TRBJ2-7,TGTGCCAGCAGCCAAGGTGAGGGCAGGGGCCACGAGCAGTACTTC,CASSQGEGRGHEQYF
TRBV20-1,TRBD2,NA,TRBJ2-7,TGCAGTGCTAGATCGGGGAGCGGGGCAGACCTCTACGAGCAGTACTTC,CSARSGSGADLYEQYF
TRBV7-9,NA,NA,TRBJ2-2,TGTGCCAGCCCGGTTGCCGTAAACACCGGGGAGCTGTTTTTT,CASPVAVNTGELFF
TRBV9,NA,NA,TRBJ2-1,TGTGCCAGCAGCGCGCCGAGAACGAATGAGCAGTTCTTC,CASSAPRTNEQFF
TRBV20-1,NA,NA,TRBJ2-7,TGCAGTGCTAGAACCGATAGGGTGGGGGAGCAGTACTTC,CSARTDRVGEQYF
TRBV6-1,TRBD1,many,TRBJ1-2,TGTGCCAGCAGTAGGGACAGTGACTATGGCTACACCTTC,CASSRDSDYGYTF
TRBV20-1,TRBD2,NA,TRBJ2-7,TGCAGTGCTGAACTAGCGGGAGGGGGATTATACTTC,CSAELAGGGLYF
TRBV2,NA,many,TRBJ1-2,TGTGCCAGCAGTGAAGCACTTCTAATAAAGACAGGACCCATAAACTATGGCTACACCTTC,CASSEALLIKTGPINYGYTF
TRBV3-1,TRBD1,NA,TRBJ1-2,TGTGCCAGCACCCGAGGCCGGGACAGGGTAATTGGCTACACCTTC,CASTRGRDRVIGYTF
TRBV30,TRBD1,NA,TRBJ1-1,TGTGCCTGTCTTGCCCGGACAGGGGGCAGAAACACTGAAGCTTTCTTT,CACLARTGGRNTEAFF
TRBV28,TRBD1,many,TRBJ1-5,TGTGCCAGCAGTTTATCGACAGGGGTCAATCAGCCCCAGCATTTT,CASSLSTGVNQPQHF
TRBV4-1,NA,NA,TRBJ2-7,TGCGCCAGCAGCCAAAACCCTTTCCCGGCCCGGTCTGGAATATGGGAGCAGTACTTC,CASSQNPFPARSGIWEQYF
TRBV2,NA,many,TRBJ2-5,TGTGCCAGCAGTGCTGAAAGACACGGGGAAGAGACCCAGTACTTC,CASSAERHGEETQYF
TRBV4-1,TRBD1,NA,TRBJ1-1,TGCGCCAGCAGCCAAGATCGGAGGACAGGTCTTGTCACTGAAGCTTTCTTT,CASSQDRRTGLVTEAFF
TRBV28,NA,NA,TRBJ2-2,TGTGCCAGCCCGGGAGACACCGGGGAGCTGTTTTTT,CASPGDTGELFF
TRBV3-1,TRBD1,NA,TRBJ1-2,TGTGCCAGCAGCCACCGGGACAGGGGATTCTATGGCTACACCTTC,CASSHRDRGFYGYTF